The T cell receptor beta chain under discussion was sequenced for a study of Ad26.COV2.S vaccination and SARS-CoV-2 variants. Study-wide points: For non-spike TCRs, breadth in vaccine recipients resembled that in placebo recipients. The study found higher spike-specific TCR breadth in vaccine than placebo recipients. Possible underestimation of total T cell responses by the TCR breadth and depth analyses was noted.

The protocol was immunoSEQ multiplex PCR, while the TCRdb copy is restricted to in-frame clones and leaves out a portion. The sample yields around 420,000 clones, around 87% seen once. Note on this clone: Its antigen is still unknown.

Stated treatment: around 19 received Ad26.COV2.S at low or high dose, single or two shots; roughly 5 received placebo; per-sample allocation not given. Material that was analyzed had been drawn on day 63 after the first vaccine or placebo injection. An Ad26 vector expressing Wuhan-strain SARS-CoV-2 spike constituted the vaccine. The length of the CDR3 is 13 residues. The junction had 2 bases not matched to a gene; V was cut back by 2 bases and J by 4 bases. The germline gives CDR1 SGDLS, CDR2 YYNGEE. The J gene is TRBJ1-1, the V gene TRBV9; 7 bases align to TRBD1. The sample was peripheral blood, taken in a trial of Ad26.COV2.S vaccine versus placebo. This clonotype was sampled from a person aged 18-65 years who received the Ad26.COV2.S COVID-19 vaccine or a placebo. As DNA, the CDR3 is TGTGCCAGCAGCGTGGGGACAGCCACTGAAGCTTTCTTT. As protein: CASSVGTATEAFF.